This T cell receptor beta chain was identified during a study of blood T cells in healthy people across ages. General study results and limits: Possibly confounding the expanded clonotype changes was the fact that donor CMV status was unknown. Older age went with lower TCR beta diversity per million T cells, in a roughly linear way.

PBMCs, at least 6 million per sample, were isolated. Germline CDR1 reads MNHEY; CDR2 reads SVGAGI. The CDR3 has 12 residues. Deletions cut 7 bases from V and 5 bases from J, with 10 bases between. Sample-barcoded 5' priming and a J-beta primer mix drove a second PCR of roughly 7 to 11 cycles. Researchers report that each sample yielded at least 2.5 million CDR3-containing paired-end reads. TCRdb re-called the 5' RACE reads with MiXCR, one entry per CDR3 protein. This sample has about 970,000 distinct CDR3 sequences; roughly 51% occur once, and the top ten carry roughly a fifth. Worth noting for this clonotype: Antigen specificity is unknown.

This clonotype was obtained from a woman aged 60-75 years in good health. The V call is TRBV6-5, the J call TRBJ2-3; D perhaps matches TRBD2 (5 bases). Sequenced: blood. The CDR3 nucleotides are TGTGCCAGCATGGAGGTGGGAGATACGCAGTATTTT. Its protein is CASMEVGDTQYF.